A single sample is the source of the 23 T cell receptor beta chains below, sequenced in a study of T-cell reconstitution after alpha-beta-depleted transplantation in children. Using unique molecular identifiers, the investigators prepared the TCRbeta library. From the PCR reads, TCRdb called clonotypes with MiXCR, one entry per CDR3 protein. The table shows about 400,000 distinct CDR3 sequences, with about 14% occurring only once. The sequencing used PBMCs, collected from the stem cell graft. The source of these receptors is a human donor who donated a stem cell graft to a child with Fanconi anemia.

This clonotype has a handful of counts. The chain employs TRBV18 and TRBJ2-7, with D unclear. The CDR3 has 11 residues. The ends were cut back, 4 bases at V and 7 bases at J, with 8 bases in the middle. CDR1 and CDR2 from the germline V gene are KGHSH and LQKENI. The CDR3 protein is CASSLGREQYV. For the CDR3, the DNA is TGTGCCAGCTCACTGGGCCGGGAGCAGTACGTC.

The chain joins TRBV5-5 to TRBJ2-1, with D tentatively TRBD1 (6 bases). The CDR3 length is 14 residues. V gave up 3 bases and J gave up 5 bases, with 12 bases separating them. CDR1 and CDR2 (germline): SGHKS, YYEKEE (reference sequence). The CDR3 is CASSSRTEDNEQFF. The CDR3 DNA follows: TGTGCCAGCAGCTCTCGGACAGAGGACAATGAGCAGTTCTTC.

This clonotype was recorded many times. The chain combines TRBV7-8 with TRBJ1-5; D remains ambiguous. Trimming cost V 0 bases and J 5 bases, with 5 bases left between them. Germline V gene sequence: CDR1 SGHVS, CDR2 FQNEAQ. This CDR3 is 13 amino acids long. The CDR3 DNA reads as TGTGCCAGCAGCTTAGCCACCGATCAGCCCCAGCATTTT. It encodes CASSLATDQPQHF.

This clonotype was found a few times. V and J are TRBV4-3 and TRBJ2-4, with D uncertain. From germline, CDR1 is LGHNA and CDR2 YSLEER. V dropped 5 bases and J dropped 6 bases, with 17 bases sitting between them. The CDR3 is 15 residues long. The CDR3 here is CASSSDSSTGNIQYF. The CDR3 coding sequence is TGCGCCAGCAGCTCAGACTCATCTACGGGAAACATTCAGTACTTC.

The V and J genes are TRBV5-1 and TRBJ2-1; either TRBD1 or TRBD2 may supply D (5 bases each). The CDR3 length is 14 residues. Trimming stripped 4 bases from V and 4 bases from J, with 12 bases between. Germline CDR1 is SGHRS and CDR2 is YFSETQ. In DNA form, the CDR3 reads TGCGCCAGCAGCCACGGGACGGTATACAATGAGCAGTTCTTC. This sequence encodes CASSHGTVYNEQFF.

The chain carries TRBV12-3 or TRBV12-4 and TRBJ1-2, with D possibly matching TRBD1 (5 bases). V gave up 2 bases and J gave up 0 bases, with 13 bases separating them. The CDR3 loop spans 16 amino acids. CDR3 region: CASSLKGFPANYGYTF. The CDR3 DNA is TGTGCCAGCAGTTTAAAGGGGTTCCCAGCTAACTATGGCTACACCTTC.

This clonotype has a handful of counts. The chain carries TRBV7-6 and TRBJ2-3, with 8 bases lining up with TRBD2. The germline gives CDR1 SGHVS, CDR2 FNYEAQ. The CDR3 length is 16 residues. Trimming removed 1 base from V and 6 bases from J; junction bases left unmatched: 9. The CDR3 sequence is CASSLVTSGGSDTQYF. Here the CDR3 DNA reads TGTGCCAGCAGCTTAGTAACCAGCGGGGGTTCGGATACGCAGTATTTT.

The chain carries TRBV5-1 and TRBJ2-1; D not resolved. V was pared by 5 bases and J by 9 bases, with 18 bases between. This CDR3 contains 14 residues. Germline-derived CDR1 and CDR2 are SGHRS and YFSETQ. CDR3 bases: TGCGCCAGCAGTTCGGTTGTTGGGGTGGGTGAGCAGTTCTTC. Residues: CASSSVVGVGEQFF.

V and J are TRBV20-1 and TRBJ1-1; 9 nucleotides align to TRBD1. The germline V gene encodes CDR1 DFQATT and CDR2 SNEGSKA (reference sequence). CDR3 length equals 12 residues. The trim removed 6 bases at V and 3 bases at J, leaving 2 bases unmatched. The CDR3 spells CSADRGYTEAFF. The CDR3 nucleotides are TGCAGTGCGGACAGGGGATACACTGAAGCTTTCTTT.

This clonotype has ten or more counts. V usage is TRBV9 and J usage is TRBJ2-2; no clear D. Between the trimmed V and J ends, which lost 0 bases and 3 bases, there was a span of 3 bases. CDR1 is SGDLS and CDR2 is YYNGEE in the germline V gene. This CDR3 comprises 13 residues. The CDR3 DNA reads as TGTGCCAGCAGCGTAGAATACACCGGGGAGCTGTTTTTT. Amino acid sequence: CASSVEYTGELFF. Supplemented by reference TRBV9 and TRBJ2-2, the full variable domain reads DSGVTQTPKHLITATGQRVTLRCSPRSGDLSVYWYQQSLDQGLQFLIQYYNGEERAKGNILERFSAQQFPDLHSELNLSSLELGDSALYFCASSVEYTGELFFGEGSRLTVL.

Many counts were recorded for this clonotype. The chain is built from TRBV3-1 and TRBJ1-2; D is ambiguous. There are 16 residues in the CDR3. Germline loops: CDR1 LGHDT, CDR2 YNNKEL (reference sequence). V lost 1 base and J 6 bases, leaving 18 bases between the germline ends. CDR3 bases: TGTGCCAGCAGCCAAGGGGTTCCACAGTTTGCTGATGGCTACACCTTC. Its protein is CASSQGVPQFADGYTF.

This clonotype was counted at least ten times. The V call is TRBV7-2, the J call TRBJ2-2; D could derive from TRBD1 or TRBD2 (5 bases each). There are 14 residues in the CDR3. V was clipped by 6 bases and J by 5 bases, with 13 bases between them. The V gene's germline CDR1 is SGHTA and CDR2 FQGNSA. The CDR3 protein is CASSFGTRTGELFF. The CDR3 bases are TGTGCCAGCAGTTTCGGGACCCGAACCGGGGAGCTGTTTTTT.

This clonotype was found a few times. As DNA, the CDR3 is TGTGCCAGCAGTTCCGGACAGGGGGCTGCTTTGGGGCCCCAGCATTTT. Encoded protein: CASSSGQGAALGPQHF. This rearrangement joins TRBV6-5 to TRBJ1-5; TRBD1 matches at 11 bases. Germline loops: CDR1 MNHEY, CDR2 SVGAGI. V was pared by 4 bases and J by 9 bases, with 11 bases of the junction left unmatched. The CDR3 has 16 residues.

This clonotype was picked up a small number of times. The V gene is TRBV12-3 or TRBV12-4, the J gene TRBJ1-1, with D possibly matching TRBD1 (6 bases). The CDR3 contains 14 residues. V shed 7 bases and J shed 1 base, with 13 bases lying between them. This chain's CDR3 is CASTLGAGNTEAFF. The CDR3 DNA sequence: TGTGCCAGCACCTTGGGGGCGGGGAACACTGAAGCTTTCTTT.

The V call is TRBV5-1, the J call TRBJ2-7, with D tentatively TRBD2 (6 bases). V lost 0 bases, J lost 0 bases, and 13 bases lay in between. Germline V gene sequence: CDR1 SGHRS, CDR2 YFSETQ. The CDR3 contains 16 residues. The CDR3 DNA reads TGCGCCAGCAGCTTGGAACCGGGACTTTTCTCCTACGAGCAGTACTTC. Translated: CASSLEPGLFSYEQYF. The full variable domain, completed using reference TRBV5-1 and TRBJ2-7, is KAGVTQTPRYLIKTRGQQVTLSCSPISGHRSVSWYQQTPGQGLQFLFEYFSETQRNKGNFPGRFSGRQFSNSRSEMNVSTLELGDSALYLCASSLEPGLFSYEQYFGPGTRLTVT.

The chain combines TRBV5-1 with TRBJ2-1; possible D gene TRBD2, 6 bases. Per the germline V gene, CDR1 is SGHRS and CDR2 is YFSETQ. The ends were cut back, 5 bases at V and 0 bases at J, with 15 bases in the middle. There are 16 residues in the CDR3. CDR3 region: CASSLWGDLSYNEQFF. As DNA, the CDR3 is TGCGCCAGCAGTCTTTGGGGGGACCTCTCCTACAATGAGCAGTTCTTC.

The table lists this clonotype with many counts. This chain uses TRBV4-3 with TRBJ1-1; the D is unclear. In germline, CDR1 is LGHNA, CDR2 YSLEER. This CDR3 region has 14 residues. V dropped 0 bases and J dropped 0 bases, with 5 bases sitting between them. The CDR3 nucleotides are TGCGCCAGCAGCCAAGACGTTATGAACACTGAAGCTTTCTTT. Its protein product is CASSQDVMNTEAFF.

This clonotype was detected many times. CDR3 DNA: TGTGCCAGCAGTTATGGACAGGGCGATGGCTACACCTTC. Translation: CASSYGQGDGYTF. The rearrangement joins TRBV6-6 to TRBJ1-2, with 8 positions matching TRBD1. Germline V gene sequence: CDR1 MNHNY, CDR2 SVGAGI (reference sequence). The V segment lost 3 bases and the J segment 6 bases; nucleotides outside the gene matches: 3. This CDR3 has 13 amino acids.

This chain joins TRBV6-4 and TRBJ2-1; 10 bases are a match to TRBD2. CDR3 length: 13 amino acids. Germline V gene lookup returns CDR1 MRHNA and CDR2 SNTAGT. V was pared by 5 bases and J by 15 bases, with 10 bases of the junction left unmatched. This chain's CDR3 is CASSPGRTSGPFF. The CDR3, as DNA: TGTGCCAGCAGTCCCGGTCGGACTAGCGGACCGTTCTTC.

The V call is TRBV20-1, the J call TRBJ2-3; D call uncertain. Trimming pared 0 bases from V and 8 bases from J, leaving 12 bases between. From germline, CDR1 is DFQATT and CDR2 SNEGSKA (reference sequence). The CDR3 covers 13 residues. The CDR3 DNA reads TGCAGTGCTAGAGATCCCCCAGTCTCTACGCAGTATTTT. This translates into CSARDPPVSTQYF.

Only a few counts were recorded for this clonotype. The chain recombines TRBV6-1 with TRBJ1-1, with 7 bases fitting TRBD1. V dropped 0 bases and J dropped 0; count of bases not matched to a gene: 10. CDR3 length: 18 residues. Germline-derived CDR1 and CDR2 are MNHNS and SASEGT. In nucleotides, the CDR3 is TGTGCCAGCAGTGAAGCCTTCGGGACAGCGACCATGAACACTGAAGCTTTCTTT. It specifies CASSEAFGTATMNTEAFF.

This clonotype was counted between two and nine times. The CDR3 sequence: CAISAQGGGELFF. The CDR3 DNA follows: TGTGCCATCAGTGCGCAGGGTGGGGGTGAGCTGTTTTTT. The chain recombines TRBV10-3 with TRBJ2-2; TRBD1 or TRBD2 may be the D gene (5 bases each). Between the trimmed V and J ends, which lost 4 bases and 11 bases, there was a span of 14 bases. Germline CDR1 is ENHRY and CDR2 is SYGVKD. The CDR3 runs 13 residues.

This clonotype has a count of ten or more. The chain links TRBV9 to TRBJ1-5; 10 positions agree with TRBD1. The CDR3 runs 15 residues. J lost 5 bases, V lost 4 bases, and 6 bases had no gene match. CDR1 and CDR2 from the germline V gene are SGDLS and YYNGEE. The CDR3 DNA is TGTGCCAGCAGCATCGGGACAGGGGCCTATCAGCCCCAGCATTTT. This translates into CASSIGTGAYQPQHF.